The 7 T cell receptor beta chains in this list originate from one sample, sequenced in a study of control samples from healthy donors and cancer patients. TCRdb keeps only in-frame clones here, not all; method: immunoSEQ multiplex PCR. The sample shows 40,000 to 55,000 clones, more than 70% of them seen only once. Specimen: PBMCs. The receptors were sampled from a middle-aged man with colorectal cancer.

The chain uses TRBV5-6 and TRBJ2-7; TRBD1 agrees at 8 bases. The length of the CDR3 is 15 residues. In germline, CDR1 is SGHDT, CDR2 YYEEEE. The trim removed 10 bases at V and 2 bases at J, leaving 14 bases unmatched. The CDR3 bases are TGTGCCCCCTACAAATGGACAGGGCTTCCCTACGAGCAGTACTTC. Translated: CAPYKWTGLPYEQYF.

V gene TRBV10-1 combines with J gene TRBJ1-5; D is unresolved. CDR3 length: 13 residues. The V gene's germline CDR1 is WNHNN and CDR2 SYGVQD (reference sequence). The V end lost 7 bases, the J end lost 1 base, and 8 bases lay between the germline ends. The CDR3 loop is CASTGRSNQPQHF. CDR3 in DNA: TGCGCCAGCACCGGACGGAGCAATCAGCCCCAGCATTTT.

The sample holds one count of this clone. The chain couples TRBV27 to TRBJ2-1, with D unclear. This CDR3 spans 12 amino acids. CDR1 MNHEY and CDR2 SMNVEV come from the germline V gene (reference sequence). V dropped 5 bases and J dropped 7 bases, with 9 bases sitting between them. The DNA for the CDR3 is TGTGCCAGCAGTCCCTCTAAGAATGAGCAGTTCTTC. This encodes CASSPSKNEQFF.

This sequence joins TRBV27 and TRBJ2-2, with D perhaps given as TRBD1 or TRBD2 (5 bases each). Per the germline V gene, CDR1 is MNHEY and CDR2 is SMNVEV (reference sequence). V was pared by 4 bases and J by 6 bases, with 24 bases between. The CDR3 is 18 residues long. The CDR3 DNA follows: TGTGCCAGCAGTTACTCCCAGAAACACGGGACCCGGCCCGGGGAGCTGTTTTTT. Its translation: CASSYSQKHGTRPGELFF.

The J gene is TRBJ1-2, the V gene TRBV6-5; D ambiguous. Germline CDR1 reads MNHEY; CDR2 reads SVGAGI. The length of the CDR3 is 13 residues. Deletions cut 6 bases from V and 4 bases from J, with 12 bases between. CDR3 coding DNA: TGTGCCAGCAGCGAGAGTACCTTCTATGGCTACACCTTC. It yields the protein CASSESTFYGYTF.

A single count supports this clone. The chain is built from TRBV24-1 and TRBJ1-1; D is possibly TRBD1 (6 bases). Germline V gene lookup returns CDR1 KGHDR and CDR2 SFDVKD. The CDR3 has 13 residues. Trimming left V 7 bases short and J 2 bases short, with 10 bases between. CDR3 loop: CATRHRANTEAFF. CDR3 coding DNA: TGTGCCACCAGGCACAGGGCAAACACTGAAGCTTTCTTT.

J is TRBJ1-3 and V is TRBV5-1, with TRBD1 as a possible D gene (6 bases). Germline loops: CDR1 SGHRS, CDR2 YFSETQ. Trimming stripped 2 bases from V and 2 bases from J, with 11 bases between. The CDR3 loop spans 15 amino acids. As DNA, the CDR3 is TGCGCCAGCAGCTTTGGCCAGGGGCCTGGAAACACCATATATTTT. Its translation is CASSFGQGPGNTIYF. Full variable domain (outside the CDR3, taken from reference TRBV5-1 and TRBJ1-3): KAGVTQTPRYLIKTRGQQVTLSCSPISGHRSVSWYQQTPGQGLQFLFEYFSETQRNKGNFPGRFSGRQFSNSRSEMNVSTLELGDSALYLCASSFGQGPGNTIYFGEGSWLTVV.